The text below deals with one TCR beta chain. This receptor's antigen is unknown. No base quality values were provided; no much bigger clone lies one nucleotide off. Library generation was performed with the immunoSEQ multiplex PCR assay. For the multiplex PCR, a mixture combining 60 forward primers for TCR Vbeta segments and 13 reverse primers for TCR Jbeta segments was used. The CDR3 region of rearranged TCR beta genes was amplified from genomic DNA by a multiplex PCR assay. On the Illumina HiSeq System, the amplified TCR beta libraries were sequenced as 87-base-pair reads. In the authors' own workflow: A later analysis counted 65 million to 90 million unique TCR beta chains across the roughly 700 repertoires, and 10 million to 11 million of these chains were shared by at least two donors. A nearest-neighbor algorithm error-corrected the raw reads and collapsed the reads into unique sequences, merging closely related sequences to remove PCR and sequencing errors. CDR3 sequences were aligned to IMGT reference sequences to assign V, D and J gene segments. For a sequence to be retained, a match of at least six nucleotides to both a V gene segment and a J gene segment was required. A rearrangement counted as productive if the CDR3 had no stop codons and remained in frame with V and J, and every other rearrangement counted as non-productive. Following IMGT convention, CDR3 was defined as the stretch from the second conserved V-encoded cysteine up to the conserved J-encoded phenylalanine. Sequences without an unambiguous match to a single V gene segment were excluded from the earlier analysis of approximately 560 of the donors. An earlier analysis of 550 to 650 of the donors classified V segments as functional when productive rearrangements were above 56.7% and as segregating when the standard deviation between donors was above 5%. A statistical classification framework was developed to diagnose cytomegalovirus status using the catalog of TCR beta chain sequences. A later analysis assigned V and J genes by comparing TCR nucleotide sequences with IMGT/GENE-DB human TR gene sequences. Using the TCRdist pipeline, a later analysis assigned CDR3 sequences along with most-parsimonious VDJ recombination scenarios. In a later analysis, each TCR beta chain was defined by its CDR3 amino acid sequence together with its V-gene family, and reads lacking a unique V-gene family were excluded. In a later analysis, 450 to 600 highly shared, low-generation-probability nucleotide sequences were removed to address suspected cross-contamination and a sequencing artifact. In a later analysis, a clonal expansion index for each public chain was calculated from normalized within-repertoire ranks of inferred template counts. In a later analysis, generation probabilities were computed using a VDJ recombination model fitted to out-of-frame rearrangements, and the results were checked against IGoR. In a later analysis, TCR-TCR, TCR-HLA and TCR-CMV co-occurrence was scored with hypergeometric tests, and a repertoire-size bias correction was applied to TCR pairs. To estimate false discovery rates, a later analysis permuted the HLA or CMV assignments 20 times. In a later analysis, co-occurring TCRs were grouped using DBSCAN, and TCRdist sequence similarity was added for clustering within HLA-allele-positive subsets. Repertoires with fewer than 30,000 or more than 120,000 public chains, plus five repertoires with anomalous nucleotide sharing, were excluded from co-occurrence clustering. Imported from immuneACCESS, the table was reduced by TCRdb to in-frame sequences with V and J called. These copies leave out some clones; in studies compared against another copy, an unresolved V gene accounts for under half, and the cause of the remainder is not known. V, J and clone size derive from that table, while D and trimming were established from the DNA sequence. Present in this sample are some 150,000 clones, around 69% of which were seen just once. Of the sample, roughly 1.4% falls within the top ten clones.

The cohort was made up of 500 to 850 healthy bone marrow donors. Cohort members were all nominally healthy when sampled, although unrecorded immune exposures were likely present. The donor was CMV seronegative and belonged to the group of 352 seronegative cohort members. A peripheral blood sample was collected from each donor, and TCR beta sequencing was performed on peripheral blood mononuclear cells. The Qiagen DNeasy Blood Extraction Kit was used to extract genomic DNA from the blood cell samples. Relative to germline, V is 4 bases shorter and J is 6 bases shorter, with 16 bases between their ends. Per the germline V gene (reference sequence), MNHEY is the CDR1 and SMNVEV is the CDR2. Spanning cysteine to phenylalanine, the CDR3 consists of 14 amino acids. Only the CDR3 part of the read is kept: 42 bases, read in frame from the first base. This record belongs to a study of cytomegalovirus exposure and HLA in healthy donors (dated by TCRdb to 2017 to 2019). For context, the study as a whole: An earlier analysis of about 530 of the donors reported 276 Gb of sequence data and 100 million to 120 million unique TCR beta sequences obtained from some 200 million T cells. An early release covering just under 650 HLA-typed donors comprised about 300 gigabases of sequencing data and 85 million or so unique TCR sequences. The genetic ancestry cluster associated with self-reported Caucasian donors included 80% to 90% of the roughly 410 genotyped donors. The study was designed to test whether signatures of past pathogen exposure could be identified by cataloging public T cell receptors. The T cell repertoires of some 700 subjects were profiled by immunosequencing and related to cytomegalovirus serostatus. Along with the roughly 700-subject first cohort, a separate validation cohort of 120 different subjects was used. The study combined high-throughput TCR immunosequencing, statistical association of individual TCRs with disease status, and machine learning to predict cytomegalovirus infection status. To study patterns of TCR occurrence, a later analysis re-analyzed previously published TCR beta repertoires from more than 550 donors and added high-resolution HLA genotyping. In the later analysis, no new phenotypic data were used to find candidate immune exposures; instead, reliance was placed on TCR beta sequences and their occurrence across donors. In an earlier analysis of 587 of the donors, high-throughput TCR beta sequencing was used to judge whether each TCR beta V gene segment behaved as functional or pseudogenic. Donor age, sex, ethnicity and CMV serostatus were compiled alongside the repertoire data. In a later genetic analysis, genome-wide SNP genotypes for about 55% of the roughly 700 donors were used, and that subset was treated as a discovery cohort. Every discovery cohort repertoire had been produced on one sequencing platform. HLA typing covered class I and class II loci at four-digit resolution. Typing coverage varied by locus: 629-630 donors for A, B, C, DRB1 and DQB1; more than 500 for DQA1; approximately 570 for DPA1; some 470 for DPB1. Because of strong linkage in the cohort, 4 to 6 DR-DQ haplotypes were treated as single units for association and clustering. Across roughly 420 genotyped donors of the cohort, an average of roughly 250,000 unique TCR beta nucleotide sequences per donor were sequenced, and around 20% of those sequences were non-productive. Summary of the overall study and its limitations: Cytomegalovirus status was reported to be diagnosed by the classifier with high specificity and sensitivity in both the original and validation cohorts. A later analysis found that most CMV-associated TCR beta chains appeared HLA-restricted, with HLA associations seemingly driven largely by CMV exposure. An earlier analysis of some 590 of the donors showed that most TCR beta V segments appeared in productive rearrangements either about 87% or about 30% of the time, which broadly matched IMGT annotations. Specific HLA alleles were associated with 15,000 to 20,000 TCR beta sequences at a false discovery rate of 0.05 in a later analysis. Strong co-occurrence of HLA alleles, especially DR and DQ, made assigning TCR associations to individual alleles difficult. In a later analysis, HLA-associated TCR beta chains showed more clonal expansion and lower generation probabilities than non-associated chains that were equally common. The cohort was sequenced for TCR beta chains only, and without alpha or paired-chain data the features that could be detected were limited. For the cohort, immune exposure information was limited to CMV serostatus. According to a later analysis, TCR association rates differed among HLA loci, with DRB1 alleles showing the most associated TCRs and HLA-C alleles showing the fewest. Compared with the approximately 600-donor mean, donors in an Asian-associated ancestry cluster had fewer N-insertions in productive TCRs, according to a later genetic analysis. In the study, around 150 TCR beta chains were listed as associated with cytomegalovirus. Because HLA typing was unavailable for some donors at each locus, only the typed subset was used in association tests. A further reported finding was that TCR beta sequences accurately predicted the HLA-A and HLA-B alleles for most subjects in the first cohort. Some IMGT-functional V segments, including TRBV6-2 and TRBV6-3, could not be told apart with the 87-base-pair reads, so those segments were excluded. A few of the identified cytomegalovirus-associated TCR beta chains were confirmed in vitro to be specific for cytomegalovirus antigens. Because counts were too low, approximately 18 rarely observed V segments, including chromosome 9 orphons, were excluded from the earlier analysis of about 500 of the donors. Several of the top co-occurrence clusters appeared to be linked to parvovirus B19, influenza, CMV and Epstein-Barr virus, according to a later analysis. The sequencing pipeline was judged likely to have produced a cluster of highly shared sequence variants as a technical artifact. It was suggested by the authors that the approach could potentially be generalized to other disease states and immunological phenotypes. Linkage disequilibrium might explain the correlated functional status among segregating V segments, but an unknown experimental factor could not be excluded. Sequencing depth was assumed to be roughly uniform across donors in the presence/absence analyses, though that assumption may not hold. Across donors, most TCR sequences were observed very rarely, whereas some public TCRs were present in many individuals. A later genetic analysis associated a missense DCLRE1C variant with V-gene and J-gene trimming of TCR beta chains, and an independent cohort replicated the association.

The sample was PBMCs. The chain links TRBV27 with TRBJ2-7; the D gene is perhaps TRBD2, on 7 matching bases. This TCR derives from a man between 60 and 75 years old in good health and CMV-seronegative. The DNA is as follows: TGTGCCAGCAGTTCACAGGGAGGGGGTTTCGAGCAGTACTTC. Its coded protein is CASSSQGGGFEQYF.